This TCR beta chain was sequenced in a study of identical twins. General study results and limits: Zero-insertion analyses could be partly confounded by invariant MAIT and iNKT cells. The more abundant beta clonotypes in cord blood had fewer insertions, and memory repertoires did not show this. Less excess twin sharing appeared in beta out-of-frame sequences.

V lost 5 bases and J lost 1, with 19 bases in between. Germline V gene lookup returns CDR1 SNHLY and CDR2 FYNNEI. The CDR3 length is 17 residues. Unique molecular identifiers were present on the cDNA, which also gained a universal primer site by template switching. TCRdb reanalysed the 5' RACE reads using MiXCR and keeps one entry per CDR3 protein. This sample has 1.5 million or so distinct CDR3 sequences, with about 30% found just once. About this clonotype itself: Its antigen is undetermined.

The TCR originated in a newborn girl in good health. The sequenced sample consisted of cord blood. The chain employs TRBV2 and TRBJ2-3; D is undetermined. CDR3 DNA: TGTGCCAGCAGTATCACGAAACGAAACAGCCGCACAGATACGCAGTATTTT. This gives the protein CASSITKRNSRTDTQYF.